This T cell receptor beta chain was profiled in a study of shared clonotypes between healthy human individuals. Study-wide results and limits: Owing to a small donor count, the genetic and exposure-history diversity represented was limited.

There are 14 residues in the CDR3. The V segment lost 8 bases and the J segment 3 bases; nucleotides outside the gene matches: 5. Germline assignment: CDR1 LNHDA and CDR2 SQIVND (reference sequence). This clone came up a few times. Antigen unknown. Naive CD45RA+ and memory CD45RA-negative subsets were split from CD4+ cells. Deep level was the assay's run setting. Sequencing was performed with immunoSEQ multiplex PCR; in TCRdb, only in-frame clones are kept and a portion is missing. The table records approximately 1.5 million clones, approximately 98% of them present only once. The V call is TRBV19, the J call TRBJ1-5; 9 bases agree with TRBD1. Sequenced: naive CD4+ T cells sorted from blood. Specified subset: CD45RA+ positively selected. This TCR came from a man younger than 45 in good health. The CDR3 spells CASGTGRVNQPQHF. In DNA, the CDR3 is TGTGCCAGTGGGACAGGGAGGGTCAATCAGCCCCAGCATTTT.